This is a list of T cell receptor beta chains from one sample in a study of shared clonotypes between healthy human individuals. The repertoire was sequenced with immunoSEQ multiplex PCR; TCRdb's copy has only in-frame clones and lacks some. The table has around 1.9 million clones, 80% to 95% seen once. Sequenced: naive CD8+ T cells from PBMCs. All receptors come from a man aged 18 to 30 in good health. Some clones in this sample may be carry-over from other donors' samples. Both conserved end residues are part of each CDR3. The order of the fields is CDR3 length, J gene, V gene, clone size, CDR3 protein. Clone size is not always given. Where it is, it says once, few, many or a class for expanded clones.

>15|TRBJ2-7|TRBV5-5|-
CASSLGLGLWNEQYF
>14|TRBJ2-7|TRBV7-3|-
CASSSPDRDHEQYF
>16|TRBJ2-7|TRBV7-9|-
CASSPEYRTGRYEQYF
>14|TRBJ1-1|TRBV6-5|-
CASRPPGQSTEAFF
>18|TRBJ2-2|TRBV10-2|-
CASRGLNRDGINTGELFF
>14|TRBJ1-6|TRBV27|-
CASSFHPQVGSLHF
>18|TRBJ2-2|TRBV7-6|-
CASSLGQVPRSNTGELFF
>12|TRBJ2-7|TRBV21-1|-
CASSKERYEQYF
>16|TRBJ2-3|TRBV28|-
CASHESGGANTDTQYF
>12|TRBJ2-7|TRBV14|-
CASSQLGYEQYF
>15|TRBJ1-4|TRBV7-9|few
CASSSRQGWDEKLFF
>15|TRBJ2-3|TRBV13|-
CASSLGTGITDTQYF
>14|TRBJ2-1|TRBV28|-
CATRLAGENNEQFF
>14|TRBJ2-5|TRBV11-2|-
CASRIKGGGETQYF
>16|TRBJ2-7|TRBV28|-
CASSFQGTNYYYEQYF
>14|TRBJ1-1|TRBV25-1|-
CASSDGALYTEAFF
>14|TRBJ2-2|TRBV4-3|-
CASSHTMETGELFF
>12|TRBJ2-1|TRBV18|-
CASSGTLHEQFF
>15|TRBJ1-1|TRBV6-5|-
CASSYSWTGYTEAFF
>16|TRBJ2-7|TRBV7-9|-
CASITNGTLSSYEQYF
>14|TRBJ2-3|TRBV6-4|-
CASSESGSFDTQYF
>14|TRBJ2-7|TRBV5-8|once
CASSLTTNPYEQYF
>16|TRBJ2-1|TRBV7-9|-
CASSLVGGKAYNEQFF
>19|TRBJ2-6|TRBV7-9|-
CASSKGQFLPSSGANVLTF
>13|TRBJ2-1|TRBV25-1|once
CASSVRVGNEQFF
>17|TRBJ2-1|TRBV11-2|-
CASSLWGAGAYYNEQFF
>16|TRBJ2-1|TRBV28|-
CASSGTGTGAYNEQFF
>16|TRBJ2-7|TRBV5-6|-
CASSLLRTSGSYEQYF
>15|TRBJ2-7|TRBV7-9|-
CASSVPGQGRHEQYF
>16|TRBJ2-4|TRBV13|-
CASSLRRFLAKNIQYF
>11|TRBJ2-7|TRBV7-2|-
CASSSLYEQYF
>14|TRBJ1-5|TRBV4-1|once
CASSHQGKNQPQHF
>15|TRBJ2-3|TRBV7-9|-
CASSLDGEGTDTQYF
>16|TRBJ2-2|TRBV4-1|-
CASSQDVAGEAGELFF
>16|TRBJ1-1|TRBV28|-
CASRHDRAFLNTEAFF
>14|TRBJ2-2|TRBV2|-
CASSVWGYTGELFF